The source of this T cell receptor (beta chain) is a study of glioma-infiltrating T cells after dendritic cell vaccination (dated by TCRdb to 2016 to 2017). With regard to the full study: The cohort comprised around 15 glioblastoma patients from Phase I and II dendritic cell vaccination trials, 9 newly diagnosed and 6 with recurrent disease. To make the vaccine, monocyte-derived dendritic cells were cultured for 7 to 8 days with IL-4 and GM-CSF and then pulsed overnight with autologous tumor lysate. Survival after dendritic cell vaccination was correlated with TCR sequencing metrics such as TIL content and the overlap between tumor and blood repertoires. Between about 2003 and 2012, patients were given autologous tumor lysate-pulsed dendritic cell vaccination. Tumor-infiltrating lymphocyte content was quantified and tumor and blood repertoires were compared in dendritic cell-vaccinated glioblastoma patients by deep sequencing of TCR beta CDR3 regions. Patients received three intradermal dendritic cell vaccine injections at biweekly intervals in the arm below the axilla. The study at large found these results: No direct relationship between TCR clonality and survival was found, suggesting a diverse polyclonal response may matter. After dendritic cell vaccination, a higher estimated pretreatment TIL content predicted longer time to progression and longer overall survival. The three-group TCR overlap response model was characterized as speculative, and prospective validation of the model was stated to be required. The cohort was small and heterogeneous, and full blood and tumor sets were available for few patients, with initial-recurrent tumor pairs available for even fewer patients.

The sample holds a few counts of this clone. This receptor's antigen is unknown. Base quality data are lacking; no much larger clone is found one base away. Trimming removed 1 base from V and 4 bases from J, leaving 11 bases between the germline ends. From its cysteine to its phenylalanine, the CDR3 spans 15 amino acids. The kept DNA is CDR3 alone, 45 bases in frame from the first base. Sequences SGHNT (CDR1) and YYREEE (CDR2) are obtained from the germline V gene (reference sequence). The immunoSEQ assay amplified TCRB CDR3 regions from 1.5 to 2.5 micrograms of genomic DNA, or from all available DNA when less than that amount was available. Multiplex PCR used 60 forward primers for TCR V beta segments and 13 reverse primers for J beta segments. Synthetic control templates were spiked into each sample at limiting dilution to estimate reads per starting template. The Illumina HiSeq System generated 87 bp sequencing reads. The paper's data handling went like this. PCR and sequencing errors were removed by a nearest neighbor algorithm that merged closely related sequences. TCR overlap was measured as the percentage of unique tumor TCR beta sequences that were also present in the peripheral blood of the same patient. In its TCRdb copy, this immuneACCESS table keeps in-frame sequences only and misses some clones. Where compared with another copy, unresolved V genes explain less than half of these, and the others have no known cause. Clonal size and the V and J genes are those of that table, whereas D and trimming came from the DNA. The sample table shows 90,000 to 110,000 clones, and around 90% are seen once. The ten biggest clones cover over 2.5% of the sample.

The label giving this sample's time point can be read as: after dendritic cell vaccination, including at tumor progression/relapse. To be selected, patients needed enough residual fresh-frozen tumor tissue and more than two years of available survival data. Molecular status otherwise varied across the glioblastoma patients, but none of them carried an isocitrate dehydrogenase mutation. PBMC were collected before vaccination, two weeks after the third vaccination, and at tumor progression if progression occurred. The Qiagen DNeasy Blood extraction Kit was used for extraction of genomic DNA. Recombination joined TRBV5-4 with TRBJ2-2, and the D gene may be TRBD1, 6 bases matching. This specimen was blood, taken after dendritic cell vaccination. The clonotype was recovered from a human donor with glioblastoma. The nucleotide sequence reads TGTGCCAGCAGCTTGCCCGGACAGCCCACCGGGGAGCTGTTTTTT. Its product reads: CASSLPGQPTGELFF.